This T cell receptor (beta chain) was captured in a study of cytotoxic CD8 clonotypes in ibrutinib-treated CLL. With regard to this clone: No antigen is known for it.

The repertoire was sequenced with immunoSEQ multiplex PCR; TCRdb's copy has only in-frame clones and lacks some. The sample has 110,000 or so clones, approximately 58% seen once. Whole-study results and caveats: Clonality was elevated at ibrutinib response and had returned toward baseline at progression. Sampling times, which were not matched between the groups, differed between sustained-remission patients and progressing patients. Stable or contracted on treatment, public clonotypes were also uncommon.

Germline assignment: CDR1 MGHDK and CDR2 SYGVNS. The CDR3 loop spans 13 amino acids. V was shortened by 5 bases and J by 4 bases, with 9 bases between the two germline ends. The rearrangement uses TRBV25-1 and TRBJ1-5; maybe TRBD1 (6 bases). This sequence was found in a human donor with chronic lymphocytic leukemia. This material consisted of PBMCs, taken after 24 months of ibrutinib treatment. DNA of the CDR3: TGTGCCAGCAGTTACGGACAGAATCAGCCCCAGCATTTT. As protein: CASSYGQNQPQHF.